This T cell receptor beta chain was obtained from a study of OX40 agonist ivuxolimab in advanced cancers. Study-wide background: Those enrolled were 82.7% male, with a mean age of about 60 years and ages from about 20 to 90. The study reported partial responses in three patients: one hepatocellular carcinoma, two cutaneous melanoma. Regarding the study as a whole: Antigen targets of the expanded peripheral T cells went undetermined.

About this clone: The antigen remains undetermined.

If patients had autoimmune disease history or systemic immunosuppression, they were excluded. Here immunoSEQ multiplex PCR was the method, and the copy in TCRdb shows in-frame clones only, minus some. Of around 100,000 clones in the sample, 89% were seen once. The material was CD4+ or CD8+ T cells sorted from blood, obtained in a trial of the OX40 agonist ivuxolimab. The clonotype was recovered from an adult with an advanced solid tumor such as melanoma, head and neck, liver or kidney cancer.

The CDR3 coding sequence is TGTGCCAGCAGCGTAGCGGGGGGTAGTAGGACTGAAGCTTTCTTT. Residues: CASSVAGGSRTEAFF. The genes are TRBV9 and TRBJ1-1, with D possibly being TRBD1 (5 bases). V was trimmed by 0 bases and J by 5 bases, leaving 14 bases between them. The CDR3 extends over 15 amino acids. The V gene's germline CDR1 is SGDLS and CDR2 YYNGEE.